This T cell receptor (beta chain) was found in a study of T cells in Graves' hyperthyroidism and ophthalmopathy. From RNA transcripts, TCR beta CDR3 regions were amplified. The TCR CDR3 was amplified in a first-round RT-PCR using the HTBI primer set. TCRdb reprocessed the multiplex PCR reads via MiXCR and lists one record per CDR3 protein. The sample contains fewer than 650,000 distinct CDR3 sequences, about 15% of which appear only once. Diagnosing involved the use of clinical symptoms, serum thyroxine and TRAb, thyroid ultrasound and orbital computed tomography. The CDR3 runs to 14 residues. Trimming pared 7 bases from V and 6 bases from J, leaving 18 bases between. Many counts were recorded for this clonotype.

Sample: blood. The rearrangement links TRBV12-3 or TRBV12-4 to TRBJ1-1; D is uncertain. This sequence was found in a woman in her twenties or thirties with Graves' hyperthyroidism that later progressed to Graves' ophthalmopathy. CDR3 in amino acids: CASTFVRSKAEAFF. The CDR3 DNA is TGTGCCAGCACCTTCGTTCGAAGCAAGGCTGAAGCTTTCTTT.